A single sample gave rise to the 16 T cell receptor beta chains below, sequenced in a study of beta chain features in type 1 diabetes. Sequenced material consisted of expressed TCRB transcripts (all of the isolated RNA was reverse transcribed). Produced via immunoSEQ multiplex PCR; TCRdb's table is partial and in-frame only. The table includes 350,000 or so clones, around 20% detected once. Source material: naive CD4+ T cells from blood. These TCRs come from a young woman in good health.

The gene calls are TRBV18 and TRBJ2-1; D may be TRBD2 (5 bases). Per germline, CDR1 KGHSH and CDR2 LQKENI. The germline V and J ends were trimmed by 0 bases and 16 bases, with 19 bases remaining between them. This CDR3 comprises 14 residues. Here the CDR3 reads CASSPPVKADFTFF. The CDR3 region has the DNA TGTGCCAGCTCACCACCGGTTAAGGCGGACTTTACATTCTTC.

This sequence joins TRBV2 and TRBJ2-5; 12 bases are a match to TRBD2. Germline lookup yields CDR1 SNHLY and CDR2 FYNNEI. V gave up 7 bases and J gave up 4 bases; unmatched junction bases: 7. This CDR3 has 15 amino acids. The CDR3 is CASKPTSGRRETQYF. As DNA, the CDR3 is TGTGCCAGCAAACCGACTAGCGGGAGAAGAGAGACCCAGTACTTC. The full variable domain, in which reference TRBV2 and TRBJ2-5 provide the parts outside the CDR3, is EPEVTQTPSHQVTQMGQEVILRCVPISNHLYFYWYRQILGQKVEFLVSFYNNEISEKSEIFDDQFSVERPDGSNFTLKIRSTKLEDSAMYFCASKPTSGRRETQYFGPGTRLLVL.

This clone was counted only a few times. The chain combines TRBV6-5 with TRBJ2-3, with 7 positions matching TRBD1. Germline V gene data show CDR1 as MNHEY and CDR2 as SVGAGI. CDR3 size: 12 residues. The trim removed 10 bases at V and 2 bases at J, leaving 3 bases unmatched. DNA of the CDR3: TGTGCCACGGGACAGTCCACAGATACGCAGTATTTT. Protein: CATGQSTDTQYF.

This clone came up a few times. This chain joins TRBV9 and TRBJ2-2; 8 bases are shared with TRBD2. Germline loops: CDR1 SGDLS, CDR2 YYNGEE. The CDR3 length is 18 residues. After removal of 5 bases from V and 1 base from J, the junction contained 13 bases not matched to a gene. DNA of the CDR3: TGTGCCAGCAGTTTCCGCGGGGGCGGGGGGCGGAACACCGGGGAGCTGTTTTTT. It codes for CASSFRGGGGRNTGELFF.

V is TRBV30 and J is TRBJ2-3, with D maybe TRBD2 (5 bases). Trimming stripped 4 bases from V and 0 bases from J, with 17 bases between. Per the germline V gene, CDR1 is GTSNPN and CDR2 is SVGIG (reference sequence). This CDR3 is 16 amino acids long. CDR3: CAWNSASRTSTDTQYF. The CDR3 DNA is TGTGCCTGGAACTCAGCTAGCAGAACTAGCACAGATACGCAGTATTTT.

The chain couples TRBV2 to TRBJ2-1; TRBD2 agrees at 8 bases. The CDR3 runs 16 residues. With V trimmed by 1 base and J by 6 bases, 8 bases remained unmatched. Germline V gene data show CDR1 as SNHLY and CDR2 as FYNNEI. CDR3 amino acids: CASSEGPRAGGNEQFF. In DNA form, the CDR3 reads TGTGCCAGCAGTGAAGGGCCGCGGGCGGGGGGCAATGAGCAGTTCTTC.

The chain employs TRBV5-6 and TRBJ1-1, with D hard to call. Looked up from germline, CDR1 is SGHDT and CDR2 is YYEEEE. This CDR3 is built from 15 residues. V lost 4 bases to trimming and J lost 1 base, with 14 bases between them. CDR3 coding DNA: TGTGCCAGCAGCCCCTCCCCAGGCCCGAACACTGAAGCTTTCTTT. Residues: CASSPSPGPNTEAFF. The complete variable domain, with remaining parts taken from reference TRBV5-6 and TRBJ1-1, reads DAGVTQSPTHLIKTRGQQVTLRCSPKSGHDTVSWYQQALGQGPQFIFQYYEEEERQRGNFPDRFSGHQFPNYSSELNVNALLLGDSALYLCASSPSPGPNTEAFFGQGTRLTVV.

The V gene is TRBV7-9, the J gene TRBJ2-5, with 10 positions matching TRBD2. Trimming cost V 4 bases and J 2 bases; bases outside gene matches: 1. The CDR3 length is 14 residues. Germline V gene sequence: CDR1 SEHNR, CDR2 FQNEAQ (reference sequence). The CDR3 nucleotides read TGTGCCAGCAGCTCTAGCGGGAGTCAAGAGACCCAGTACTTC. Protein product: CASSSSGSQETQYF.

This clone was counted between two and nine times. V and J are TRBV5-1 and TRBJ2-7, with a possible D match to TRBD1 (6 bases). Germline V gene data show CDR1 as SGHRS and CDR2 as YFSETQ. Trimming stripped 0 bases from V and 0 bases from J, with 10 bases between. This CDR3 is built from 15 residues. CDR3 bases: TGCGCCAGCAGCTTGGAAGGGGGTAGCTCCTACGAGCAGTACTTC. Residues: CASSLEGGSSYEQYF. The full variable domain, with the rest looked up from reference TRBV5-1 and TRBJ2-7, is KAGVTQTPRYLIKTRGQQVTLSCSPISGHRSVSWYQQTPGQGLQFLFEYFSETQRNKGNFPGRFSGRQFSNSRSEMNVSTLELGDSALYLCASSLEGGSSYEQYFGPGTRLTVT.

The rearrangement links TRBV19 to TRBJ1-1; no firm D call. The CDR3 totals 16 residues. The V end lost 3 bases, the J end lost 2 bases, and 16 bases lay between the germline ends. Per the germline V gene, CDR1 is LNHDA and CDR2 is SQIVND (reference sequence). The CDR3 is CASSMRVETPNTEAFF. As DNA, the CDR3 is TGTGCCAGTAGTATGAGGGTGGAGACGCCCAACACTGAAGCTTTCTTT.

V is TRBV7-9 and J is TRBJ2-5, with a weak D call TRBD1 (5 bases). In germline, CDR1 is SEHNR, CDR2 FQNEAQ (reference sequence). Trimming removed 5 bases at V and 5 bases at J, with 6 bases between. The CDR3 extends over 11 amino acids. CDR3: CASSAGETQYF. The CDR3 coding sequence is TGTGCCAGCAGCGCAGGGGAGACCCAGTACTTC.

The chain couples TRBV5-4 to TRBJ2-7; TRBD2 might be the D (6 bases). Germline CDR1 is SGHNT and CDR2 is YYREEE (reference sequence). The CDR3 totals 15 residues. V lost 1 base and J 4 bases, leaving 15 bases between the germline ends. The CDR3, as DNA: TGTGCCAGCAGCTTGCCCGCGGGATCGGTTTACGAGCAGTACTTC. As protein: CASSLPAGSVYEQYF. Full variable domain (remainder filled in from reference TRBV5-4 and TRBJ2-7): ETGVTQSPTHLIKTRGQQVTLRCSSQSGHNTVSWYQQALGQGPQFIFQYYREEENGRGNFPPRFSGLQFPNYSSELNVNALELDDSALYLCASSLPAGSVYEQYFGPGTRLTVT.

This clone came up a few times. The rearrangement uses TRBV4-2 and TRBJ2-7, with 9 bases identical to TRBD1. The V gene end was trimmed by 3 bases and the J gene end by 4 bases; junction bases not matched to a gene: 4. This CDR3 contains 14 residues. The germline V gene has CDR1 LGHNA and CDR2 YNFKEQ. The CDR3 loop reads CASSHDRGSYEQYF. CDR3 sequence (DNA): TGTGCCAGCAGCCACGACAGGGGGTCTTACGAGCAGTACTTC.

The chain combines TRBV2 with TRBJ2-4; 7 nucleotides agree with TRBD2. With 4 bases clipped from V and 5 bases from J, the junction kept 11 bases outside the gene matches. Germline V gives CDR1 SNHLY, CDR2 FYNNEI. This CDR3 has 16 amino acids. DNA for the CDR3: TGTGCCAGCAGTGTCGAGCGGGGTAGACGTCAAAACATTCAGTACTTC. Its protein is CASSVERGRRQNIQYF.

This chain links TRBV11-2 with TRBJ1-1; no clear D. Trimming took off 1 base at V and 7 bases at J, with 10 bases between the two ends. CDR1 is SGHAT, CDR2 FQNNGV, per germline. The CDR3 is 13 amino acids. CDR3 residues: CASSLASYSEAFF. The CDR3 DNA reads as TGTGCCAGCAGCTTAGCGTCATACAGTGAAGCTTTCTTT. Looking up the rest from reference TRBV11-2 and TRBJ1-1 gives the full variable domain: EAGVAQSPRYKIIEKRQSVAFWCNPISGHATLYWYQQILGQGPKLLIQFQNNGVVDDSQLPKDRFSAERLKGVDSTLKIQPAKLEDSAVYLCASSLASYSEAFFGQGTRLTVV.

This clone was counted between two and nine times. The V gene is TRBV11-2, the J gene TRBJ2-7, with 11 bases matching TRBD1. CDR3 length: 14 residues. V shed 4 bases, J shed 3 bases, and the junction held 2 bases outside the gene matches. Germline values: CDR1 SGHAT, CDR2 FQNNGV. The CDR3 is CASSSDRGLYEQYF. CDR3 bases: TGTGCCAGCAGCTCGGACAGGGGGCTCTACGAGCAGTACTTC. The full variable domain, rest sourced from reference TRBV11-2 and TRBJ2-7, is EAGVAQSPRYKIIEKRQSVAFWCNPISGHATLYWYQQILGQGPKLLIQFQNNGVVDDSQLPKDRFSAERLKGVDSTLKIQPAKLEDSAVYLCASSSDRGLYEQYFGPGTRLTVT.